The 13 T cell receptor beta chains below come from one sample, sequenced in a study of T cells expressing NK-cell markers. TCRdb processed the 5' RACE reads again and assigns one entry to each CDR3 protein, with no DNA. Its table records roughly 390,000 distinct CDR3 sequences. Material: blood T cells: a sorted CD56 or NKG2C T cell subset, CD4+ or CD8+ T cells, or bulk PBMC T cells (not recorded which). The origin of the receptors is a woman between 50 and 59 years old in good health.

V and J are TRBV20-1 and TRBJ2-3; the TCRdb D gene call, TRBD2, has no DNA to confirm it. The CDR3 covers 16 residues. Germline CDR1 is DFQATT and CDR2 is SNEGSKA (reference sequence). CDR3 protein: CSASGIEREDTDTQYF.

According to its frequency, this clonotype is medium-sized. The V call is TRBV12-3 or TRBV12-4, the J call TRBJ2-2; TCRdb calls TRBD2, which cannot be checked without DNA. This CDR3 region has 14 residues. CDR3 in amino acids: CASSPGAPTGELFF.

The rearrangement joins TRBV6-6 to TRBJ2-1; the TCRdb call, TRBD1, lacks DNA for checking. The CDR3 runs to 14 residues. Per germline, CDR1 MNHNY and CDR2 SVGAGI (reference sequence). The CDR3 region is CASSYKWGGREQFF.

The CDR3 reads CASSVGTSGPIGQYF. The chain carries TRBV9 and TRBJ2-5; the D call from TCRdb, TRBD2, cannot be confirmed without DNA. Germline assignment: CDR1 SGDLS and CDR2 YYNGEE. CDR3 length equals 15 residues.

J is TRBJ2-1 and V is TRBV20-1; the D call of TRBD2 rests on TCRdb alone, since no DNA is present to check it. The CDR3 has 18 residues. CDR1 and CDR2 (germline): DFQATT, SNEGSKA (reference sequence). The CDR3 spells CSARDLPGPSGSYNEQFF.

This chain connects TRBV29-1 to TRBJ1-1; TCRdb's D call, TRBD1, is unchecked because there is no DNA. This CDR3 spans 14 amino acids. Germline CDR1 is SQVTM and CDR2 is ANQGSEA. CDR3 residues: CSVWTGRRAAEAFF. Using reference TRBV29-1 and TRBJ1-1 for the parts outside the CDR3, the full variable domain is SAVISQKPSRDICQRGTSLTIQCQVDSQVTMMFWYRQQPGQSLTLIATANQGSEATYESGFVIDKFPISRPNLTFSTLTVSNMSPEDSSIYLCSVWTGRRAAEAFFGQGTRLTVV.

V and J are TRBV19 and TRBJ1-3; no DNA is available, so the TRBD1 call from TCRdb remains unchecked. CDR3 length equals 15 residues. CDR1 LNHDA and CDR2 SQIVND come from the germline V gene (reference sequence). This chain's CDR3 is CASRTGDQVSSTIYF.

The chain joins TRBV24-1 to TRBJ2-4; the TRBD2 assignment by TCRdb is unverifiable without DNA. The CDR3 covers 15 residues. Germline lookup yields CDR1 KGHDR and CDR2 SFDVKD. This chain's CDR3 is CATSDSGPAKNIQYF.

The rearrangement joins TRBV19 to TRBJ2-1; lacking DNA, the TRBD2 call made by TCRdb goes unchecked. Germline CDR1 and CDR2: LNHDA and SQIVND (reference sequence). The CDR3 is 15 residues long. This chain's CDR3 is CASSIKWREGDEQFF.

The rearrangement links TRBV29-1 to TRBJ1-3; TCRdb reports TRBD1, a call that lacks DNA to check it against. Germline CDR1 reads SQVTM; CDR2 reads ANQGSEA. The CDR3 sequence is 16 residues long. The CDR3 is CSVRRTGSPSGNTIYF.

The genes are TRBV5-1 and TRBJ1-2; TCRdb names TRBD1, which stays unverified in the absence of DNA. Germline V CDR1 and CDR2: SGHRS, YFSETQ. The CDR3 loop spans 16 amino acids. The CDR3 spells CASSSTGQGAFYGYTF.

V and J are TRBV7-3 and TRBJ2-5. Germline V gene data show CDR1 as SGHTA and CDR2 as FQGTGA. The CDR3 spans 13 residues. The CDR3 sequence: CASSLIWQETQYF. Combining the CDR3 with reference TRBV7-3 and TRBJ2-5 gives the whole variable domain GAGVSQTPSNKVTEKGKYVELRCDPISGHTALYWYRQSLGQGPEFLIYFQGTGAADDSGLPNDRFFAVRPEGSVSTLKIQRTERGDSAVYLCASSLIWQETQYFGPGTRLLVL.

This CDR3 reads CASSPTSAYEQYF. The rearrangement links TRBV7-3 to TRBJ2-7. The CDR3 has 13 residues. The germline CDR1 and CDR2 sequences are SGHTA and FQGTGA.